Sequencing of this TCR beta chain was carried out in a study of T cell responses to AZD1222 COVID-19 vaccine. This table comes from immunoSEQ multiplex PCR, and its TCRdb copy is limited to in-frame clones, with some not included. Here the sample spans 90,000 to 150,000 clones, roughly 90% being singletons. With 1 base removed from V and 4 bases from J, the gap between germline ends came to 16 bases. The CDR3 runs 17 residues. The germline V gene has CDR1 SGHTA and CDR2 FQGNSA. The material was peripheral blood, obtained on day 0 of AZD1222 vaccination. The TCR was taken from an adult in good health. The V call is TRBV7-2, the J call TRBJ2-2; maybe TRBD1 (6 bases). The CDR3 reads CASSLGAVGATTGELFF. The CDR3 DNA follows: TGTGCCAGCAGCTTAGGTGCCGTGGGGGCAACCACCGGGGAGCTGTTTTTT.